The entry below gives a single TCR beta chain sequence along with its context. The germline CDR1 and CDR2 sequences are KGHSH and LQKENI. Trimming pared 3 bases from V and 10 bases from J, leaving 18 bases between. The CDR3 runs 14 residues. A library of TCRbeta sequences, prepared with unique molecular identifiers, was generated. TCRdb called the PCR reads again in MiXCR, with one record for every CDR3 protein. The profile shows around 580,000 distinct CDR3 sequences, 23% of them singletons. This sample is drawn from a study of T-cell reconstitution after alpha-beta-depleted transplantation in children.

The starting material was PBMCs, mostly from graft donor cells, obtained 360 days after TCRalphabeta/CD19-depleted stem cell transplant. The J gene is TRBJ1-1, the V gene TRBV18; D is ambiguous. This clonotype originated in a boy younger than two who had a stem cell transplant for acute myeloid leukemia, so the T cells may come from the graft donor. CDR3 sequence (DNA): TGTGCCAGCTCACCCGAAACAAACCACTTGGGAGCTTTCTTT. Protein sequence: CASSPETNHLGAFF.